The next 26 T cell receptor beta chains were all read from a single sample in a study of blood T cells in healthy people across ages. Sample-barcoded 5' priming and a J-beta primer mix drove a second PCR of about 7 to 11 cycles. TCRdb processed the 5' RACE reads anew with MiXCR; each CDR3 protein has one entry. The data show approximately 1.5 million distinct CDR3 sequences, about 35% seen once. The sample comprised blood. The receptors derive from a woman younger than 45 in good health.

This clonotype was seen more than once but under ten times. The CDR3 DNA is TGTGCCACCAAGGAGGGTTTAGGTGGCACAGATACGCAGTATTTT. It encodes CATKEGLGGTDTQYF. The rearrangement uses TRBV10-3 and TRBJ2-3, with a possible D match to TRBD2 (6 bases). Trimming removed 10 bases from V and 1 base from J, with 18 bases in between. The V gene's germline CDR1 is ENHRY and CDR2 SYGVKD. The CDR3 contains 15 residues.

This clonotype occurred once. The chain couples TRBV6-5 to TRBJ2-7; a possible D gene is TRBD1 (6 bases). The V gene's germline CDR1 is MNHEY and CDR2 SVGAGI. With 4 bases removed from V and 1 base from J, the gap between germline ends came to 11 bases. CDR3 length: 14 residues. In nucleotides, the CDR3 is TGTGCCAGCAGTTCCACGACAGGTTCCTACGAGCAGTACTTC. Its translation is CASSSTTGSYEQYF.

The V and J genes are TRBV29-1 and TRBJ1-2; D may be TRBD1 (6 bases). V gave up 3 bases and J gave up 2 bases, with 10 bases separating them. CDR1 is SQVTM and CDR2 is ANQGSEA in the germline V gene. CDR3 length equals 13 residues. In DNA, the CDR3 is TGCAGCGTTGACGGGGGGCCCAACTATGGCTACACCTTC. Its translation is CSVDGGPNYGYTF. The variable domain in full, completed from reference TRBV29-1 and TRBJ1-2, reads SAVISQKPSRDICQRGTSLTIQCQVDSQVTMMFWYRQQPGQSLTLIATANQGSEATYESGFVIDKFPISRPNLTFSTLTVSNMSPEDSSIYLCSVDGGPNYGYTFGSGTRLTVV.

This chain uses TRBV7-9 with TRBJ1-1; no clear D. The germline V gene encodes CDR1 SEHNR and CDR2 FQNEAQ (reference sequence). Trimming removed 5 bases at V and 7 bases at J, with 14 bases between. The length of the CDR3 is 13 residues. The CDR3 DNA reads TGTGCCAGCAGCCCCTGGGTGGGTTTTGAAGCTTTCTTT. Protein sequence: CASSPWVGFEAFF.

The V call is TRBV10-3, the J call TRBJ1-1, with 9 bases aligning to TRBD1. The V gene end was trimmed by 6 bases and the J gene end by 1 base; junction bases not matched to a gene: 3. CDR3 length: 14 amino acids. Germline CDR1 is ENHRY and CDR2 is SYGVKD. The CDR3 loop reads CAISLDRGNTEAFF. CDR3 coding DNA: TGTGCCATCAGCCTGGACAGGGGGAACACTGAAGCTTTCTTT.

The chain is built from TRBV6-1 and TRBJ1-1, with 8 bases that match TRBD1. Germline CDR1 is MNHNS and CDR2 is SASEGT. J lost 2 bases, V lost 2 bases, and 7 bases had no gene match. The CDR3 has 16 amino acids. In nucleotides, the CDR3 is TGTGCCAGCAGTGAATGGCCCACAGGGGGAAACACTGAAGCTTTCTTT. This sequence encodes CASSEWPTGGNTEAFF.

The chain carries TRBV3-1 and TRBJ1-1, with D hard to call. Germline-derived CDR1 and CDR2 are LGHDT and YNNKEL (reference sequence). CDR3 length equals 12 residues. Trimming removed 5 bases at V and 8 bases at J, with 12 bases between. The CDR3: CASSSPVREAFF. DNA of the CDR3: TGTGCCAGCAGCTCTCCTGTCAGAGAAGCTTTCTTT.

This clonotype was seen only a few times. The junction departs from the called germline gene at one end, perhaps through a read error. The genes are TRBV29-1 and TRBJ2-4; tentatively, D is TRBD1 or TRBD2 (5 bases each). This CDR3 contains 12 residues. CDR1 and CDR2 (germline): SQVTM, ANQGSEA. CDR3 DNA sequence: TGCAGGCTAGGGGAGCGGTTGAACACTCAGTACTTC. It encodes CRLGERLNTQYF.

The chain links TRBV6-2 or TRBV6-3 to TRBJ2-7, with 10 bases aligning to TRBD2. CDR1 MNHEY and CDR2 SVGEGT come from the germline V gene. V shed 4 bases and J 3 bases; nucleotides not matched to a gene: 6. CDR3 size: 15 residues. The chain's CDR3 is CASSSPTSGLYEQYF. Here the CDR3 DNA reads TGTGCCAGCAGTTCCCCGACTAGCGGGCTCTACGAGCAGTACTTC.

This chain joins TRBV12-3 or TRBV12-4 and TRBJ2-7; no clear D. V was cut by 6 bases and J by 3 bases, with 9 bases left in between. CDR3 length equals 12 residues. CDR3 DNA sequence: TGTGCCAGCAGCCCGGTCCTCTACGAGCAGTACTTC. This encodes CASSPVLYEQYF.

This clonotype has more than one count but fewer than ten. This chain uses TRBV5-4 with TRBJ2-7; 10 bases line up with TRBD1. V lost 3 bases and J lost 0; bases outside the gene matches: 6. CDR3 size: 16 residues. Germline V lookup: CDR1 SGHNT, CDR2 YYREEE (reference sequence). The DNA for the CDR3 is TGTGCCAGCAGCTCTTACCGGGACAGGGGCTCCTACGAGCAGTACTTC. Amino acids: CASSSYRDRGSYEQYF.

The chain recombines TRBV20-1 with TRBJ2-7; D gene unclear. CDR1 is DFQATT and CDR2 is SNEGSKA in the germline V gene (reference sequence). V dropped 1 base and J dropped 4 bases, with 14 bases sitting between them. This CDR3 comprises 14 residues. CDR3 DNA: TGCAGTGCTAGAGTCCGGGCCCTGCGATACGAGCAGTACTTC. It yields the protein CSARVRALRYEQYF.

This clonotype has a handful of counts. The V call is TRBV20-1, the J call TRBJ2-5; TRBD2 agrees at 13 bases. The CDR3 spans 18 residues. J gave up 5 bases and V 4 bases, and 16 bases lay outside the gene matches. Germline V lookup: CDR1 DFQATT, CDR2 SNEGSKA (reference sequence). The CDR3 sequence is CSATRTLAGGVQGETQYF. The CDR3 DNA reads TGCAGTGCTACCCGAACACTAGCGGGGGGGGTGCAGGGGGAGACCCAGTACTTC.

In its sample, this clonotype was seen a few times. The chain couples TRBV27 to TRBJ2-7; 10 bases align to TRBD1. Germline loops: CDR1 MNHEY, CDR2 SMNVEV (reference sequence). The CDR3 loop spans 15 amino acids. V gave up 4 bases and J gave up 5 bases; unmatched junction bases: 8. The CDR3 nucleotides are TGTGCCAGCAGTTCATCCGGGACAGGGGACCACGAGCAGTACTTC. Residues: CASSSSGTGDHEQYF.

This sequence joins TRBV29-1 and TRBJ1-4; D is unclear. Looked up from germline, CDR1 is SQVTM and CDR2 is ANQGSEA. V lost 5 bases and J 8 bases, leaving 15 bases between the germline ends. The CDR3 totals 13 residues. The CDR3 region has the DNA TGCAGCGTTACTAGGGTGGTTGGGGAAAAACTGTTTTTT. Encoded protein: CSVTRVVGEKLFF.

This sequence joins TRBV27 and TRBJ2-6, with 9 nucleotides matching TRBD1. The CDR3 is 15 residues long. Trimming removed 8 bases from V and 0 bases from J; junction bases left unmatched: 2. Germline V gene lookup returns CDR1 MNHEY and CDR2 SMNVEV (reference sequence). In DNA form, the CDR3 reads TGTGCCAGCGGGGGACAGGGCTCTGGGGCCAACGTCCTGACTTTC. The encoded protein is CASGGQGSGANVLTF.

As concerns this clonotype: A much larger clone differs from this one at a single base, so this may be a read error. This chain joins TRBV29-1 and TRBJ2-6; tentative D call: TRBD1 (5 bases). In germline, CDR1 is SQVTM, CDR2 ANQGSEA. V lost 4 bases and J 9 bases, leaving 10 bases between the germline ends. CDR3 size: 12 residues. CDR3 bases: TGCAGCGTTGCCAACAGGAACAACGTCCTGACTTTC. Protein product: CSVANRNNVLTF.

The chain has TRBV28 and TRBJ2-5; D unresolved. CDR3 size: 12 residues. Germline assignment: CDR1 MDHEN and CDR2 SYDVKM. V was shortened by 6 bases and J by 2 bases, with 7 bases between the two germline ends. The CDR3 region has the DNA TGTGCCAGCAGGGCCCCTCAAGAGACCCAGTACTTC. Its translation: CASRAPQETQYF.

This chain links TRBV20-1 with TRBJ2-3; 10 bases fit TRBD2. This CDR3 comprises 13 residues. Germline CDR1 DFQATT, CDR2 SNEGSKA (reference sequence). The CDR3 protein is CTRRTSGTDTQYF. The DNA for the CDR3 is TGCACTAGAAGGACTAGCGGAACAGATACGCAGTATTTT.

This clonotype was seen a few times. The CDR3 nucleotides are TGTGCCACCAGCAGACAGGGTTCACAAGAGACCCAGTACTTC. It specifies CATSRQGSQETQYF. The chain is built from TRBV15 and TRBJ2-5; D perhaps matches TRBD1 (5 bases). The CDR3 extends over 14 amino acids. Germline CDR1 and CDR2: LNHNV and YYDKDF (reference sequence). Trimming pared 2 bases from V and 2 bases from J, leaving 9 bases between.

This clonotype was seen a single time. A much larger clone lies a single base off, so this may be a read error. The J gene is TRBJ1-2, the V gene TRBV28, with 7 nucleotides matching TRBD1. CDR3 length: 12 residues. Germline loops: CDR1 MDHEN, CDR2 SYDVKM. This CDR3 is CAGSLLTGPLTF. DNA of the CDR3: TGTGCCGGCAGCCTCCTGACAGGGCCTCTCACCTTC.

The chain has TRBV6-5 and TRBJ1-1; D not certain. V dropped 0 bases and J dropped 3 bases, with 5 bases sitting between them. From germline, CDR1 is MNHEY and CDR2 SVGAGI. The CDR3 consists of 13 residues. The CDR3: CASSYSWDTEAFF. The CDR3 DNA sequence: TGTGCCAGCAGTTACTCGTGGGACACTGAAGCTTTCTTT.

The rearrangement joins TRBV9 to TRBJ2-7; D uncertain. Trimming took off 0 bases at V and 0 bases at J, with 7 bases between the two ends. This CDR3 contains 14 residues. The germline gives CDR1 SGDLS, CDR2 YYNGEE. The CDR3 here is CASSVVWISYEQYF. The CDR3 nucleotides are TGTGCCAGCAGCGTAGTTTGGATCTCCTACGAGCAGTACTTC.

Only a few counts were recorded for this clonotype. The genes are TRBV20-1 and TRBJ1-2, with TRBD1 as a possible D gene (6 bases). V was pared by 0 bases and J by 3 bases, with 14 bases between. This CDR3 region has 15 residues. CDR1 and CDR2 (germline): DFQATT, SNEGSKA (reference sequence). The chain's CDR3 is CSARDQAGADYGYTF. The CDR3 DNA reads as TGCAGTGCTAGAGATCAGGCAGGGGCTGACTATGGCTACACCTTC.

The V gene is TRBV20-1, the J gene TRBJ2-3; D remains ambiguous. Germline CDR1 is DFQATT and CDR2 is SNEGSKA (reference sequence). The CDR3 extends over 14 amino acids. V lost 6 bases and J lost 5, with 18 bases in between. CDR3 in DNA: TGCAGTGCCACCGGGTCTCGAAGGGTAGATACGCAGTATTTT. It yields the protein CSATGSRRVDTQYF.

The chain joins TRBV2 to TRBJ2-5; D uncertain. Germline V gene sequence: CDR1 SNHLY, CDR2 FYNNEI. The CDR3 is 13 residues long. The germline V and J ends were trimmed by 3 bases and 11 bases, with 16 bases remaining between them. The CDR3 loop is CASSDRSTPPQYF. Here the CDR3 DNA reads TGTGCCAGCAGTGATCGGTCCACCCCCCCTCAGTACTTC. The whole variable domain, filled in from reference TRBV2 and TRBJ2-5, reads EPEVTQTPSHQVTQMGQEVILRCVPISNHLYFYWYRQILGQKVEFLVSFYNNEISEKSEIFDDQFSVERPDGSNFTLKIRSTKLEDSAMYFCASSDRSTPPQYFGPGTRLLVL.